The next 15 T cell receptor beta chains were all read from a single sample in a study of blood T cell repertoires in COVID-19. The protocol was immunoSEQ multiplex PCR, while the TCRdb copy is restricted to in-frame clones and leaves out a portion. Of around 210,000 clones listed, around four fifths were seen once; the top ten hold 0.9% to 0.95%. Sample: peripheral blood. The receptors here all came from a man aged 55 to 70 with COVID-19, enrolled during active disease.

The chain uses TRBV24-1 and TRBJ2-1; 7 bases agree with TRBD2. Germline CDR1 and CDR2: KGHDR and SFDVKD. The trim removed 5 bases at V and 8 bases at J, leaving 11 bases unmatched. The CDR3 has 15 residues. This CDR3 is CATSGGGGTRDEQFF. DNA for the CDR3: TGTGCCACCAGTGGGGGGGGAGGTACCCGCGATGAGCAGTTCTTC.

The chain is built from TRBV30 and TRBJ1-5; 9 bases are shared with TRBD1. J gave up 5 bases and V 1 base, and 3 bases lay outside the gene matches. Germline CDR1 is GTSNPN and CDR2 is SVGIG (reference sequence). CDR3 length equals 14 residues. The CDR3 is CAWSGQGGYQPQHF. DNA of the CDR3: TGTGCCTGGAGTGGACAGGGGGGATATCAGCCCCAGCATTTT.

The rearrangement links TRBV28 to TRBJ1-6, with TRBD1 matching 11 bases. CDR3 size: 16 residues. Looked up from germline, CDR1 is MDHEN and CDR2 is SYDVKM. Trimming removed 8 bases from V and 4 bases from J; junction bases left unmatched: 7. This CDR3 reads CASARDRGSYNSPLHF. CDR3 coding DNA: TGTGCCAGCGCCCGGGACAGGGGGAGTTATAATTCACCCCTCCACTTT.

The rearrangement uses TRBV30 and TRBJ1-5; tentatively, D is TRBD1 (6 bases). Germline CDR1 is GTSNPN and CDR2 is SVGIG (reference sequence). V lost 2 bases and J 4 bases, leaving 9 bases between the germline ends. CDR3 length equals 13 residues. This CDR3 is CAWSNTGNQPQHF. The CDR3 DNA is TGTGCCTGGAGTAACACAGGGAATCAGCCCCAGCATTTT. The whole variable domain, filled in from reference TRBV30 and TRBJ1-5, reads SQTIHQWPATLVQPVGSPLSLECTVEGTSNPNLYWYRQAAGRGLQLLFYSVGIGQISSEVPQNLSASRPQDRQFILSSKKLLLSDSGFYLCAWSNTGNQPQHFGDGTRLSIL.

The chain links TRBV7-2 to TRBJ1-2, with no clear D. The V end was cut by 0 bases, the J end by 8 bases, with 13 bases between. This CDR3 has 14 amino acids. Looked up from germline, CDR1 is SGHTA and CDR2 is FQGNSA. As DNA, the CDR3 is TGTGCCAGCAGCTTAGCGAGGACTACCGGGGGCTACACCTTC. Amino acids: CASSLARTTGGYTF. Based on the CDR3 plus reference TRBV7-2 and TRBJ1-2, the full variable domain is GAGVSQSPSNKVTEKGKDVELRCDPISGHTALYWYRQSLGQGLEFLIYFQGNSAPDKSGLPSDRFSAERTGGSVSTLTIQRTQQEDSAVYLCASSLARTTGGYTFGSGTRLTVV.

The chain uses TRBV14 and TRBJ2-7, with 11 bases identical to TRBD1. V lost 5 bases to trimming and J lost 1 base; unmatched junction nucleotides: 13. Germline V gene lookup returns CDR1 SGHDN and CDR2 FVKESK. The CDR3 is 18 amino acids. The CDR3 nucleotides are TGTGCCAGCAGCAGGACAGGGGGCTCATACTTTAGTTCCTACGAGCAGTACTTC. It translates to CASSRTGGSYFSSYEQYF.

This clone came up once. The V call is TRBV9, the J call TRBJ1-3, with D unresolved. V was shortened by 0 bases and J by 4 bases, with 5 bases between the two germline ends. Germline V CDR1 and CDR2: SGDLS, YYNGEE. CDR3 length: 13 residues. CDR3 sequence (DNA): TGTGCCAGCAGCGTAGATCTCGGAAACACCATATATTTT. It codes for CASSVDLGNTIYF.

The CDR3 nucleotides read TGCGCCAGCAGCCCGGGACAGGTGATCGTTGAGCAGTACTTC. Protein sequence: CASSPGQVIVEQYF. This rearrangement joins TRBV5-1 to TRBJ2-7; 8 positions agree with TRBD1. The V gene's germline CDR1 is SGHRS and CDR2 YFSETQ. CDR3 length equals 14 residues. Trimming removed 4 bases from V and 7 bases from J; junction bases left unmatched: 10.

The gene calls are TRBV6-5 and TRBJ1-6, with D possibly being TRBD1 (6 bases). Germline V CDR1 and CDR2: MNHEY, SVGAGI. The CDR3 extends over 14 amino acids. Deletions cut 6 bases from V and 9 bases from J, with 15 bases between. CDR3 DNA sequence: TGTGCCAGCAGCGTCGGGACACAATTTTCACCCCTCCACTTT. Protein: CASSVGTQFSPLHF.

This rearrangement joins TRBV21-1 to TRBJ2-3; the DNA was not compared with TRBD1, the D call given in the table. TRBV21-1 is designated a pseudogene. This CDR3 has 15 amino acids. The CDR3 protein is CASSKAAGSTDTQYF. Here the CDR3 DNA reads TGTGCCAGCAGCAAAGCGGCAGGGTCCACAGATACGCAGTATTTT.

This chain links TRBV27 with TRBJ2-7; perhaps TRBD1 as D (5 bases). The CDR3 has 13 residues. The V gene lost 3 bases and the J gene lost 3 bases, with 9 bases spanning the gap. CDR1 and CDR2 (germline): MNHEY, SMNVEV (reference sequence). The CDR3 DNA follows: TGTGCCAGCAGTTTCACTCAGGGCTACGAGCAGTACTTC. Translated, it gives CASSFTQGYEQYF.

V and J are TRBV2 and TRBJ2-4; 7 bases align to TRBD2. This CDR3 comprises 15 residues. From germline, CDR1 is SNHLY and CDR2 FYNNEI. V was clipped by 5 bases and J by 3 bases; unmatched bases: 7. The CDR3 loop is CASSTPGGSKNIQYF. DNA of the CDR3: TGTGCCAGCAGTACCCCCGGGGGGAGCAAAAACATTCAGTACTTC.

The rearrangement uses TRBV10-1 and TRBJ2-2; the D gene is possibly TRBD1 (6 bases). The V end was cut by 4 bases, the J end by 0 bases, with 6 bases between. Per the germline V gene, CDR1 is WNHNN and CDR2 is SYGVQD (reference sequence). The CDR3 is 14 residues long. This chain's CDR3 is CASSGQANTGELFF. The CDR3 DNA reads as TGCGCCAGCAGTGGACAGGCGAACACCGGGGAGCTGTTTTTT.

The chain employs TRBV7-2 and TRBJ2-7; D may be TRBD1 (6 bases). CDR3 size: 16 residues. V lost 5 bases, J lost 1 base, and 18 bases lay in between. The V gene's germline CDR1 is SGHTA and CDR2 FQGNSA. DNA for the CDR3: TGTGCCAGCAGCCCTATATATGGGACAACTTCCTACGAGCAGTACTTC. This sequence encodes CASSPIYGTTSYEQYF.

The V and J genes are TRBV7-6 and TRBJ2-7; 8 positions match TRBD2. The CDR3 sequence is 15 residues long. Germline CDR1 is SGHVS and CDR2 is FNYEAQ. Trimming removed 3 bases from V and 2 bases from J; junction bases left unmatched: 6. CDR3 nucleotide sequence: TGTGCCAGCAGCTTGGGGCTAGCGGGCGCCTACGAGCAGTACTTC. It is translated as CASSLGLAGAYEQYF.